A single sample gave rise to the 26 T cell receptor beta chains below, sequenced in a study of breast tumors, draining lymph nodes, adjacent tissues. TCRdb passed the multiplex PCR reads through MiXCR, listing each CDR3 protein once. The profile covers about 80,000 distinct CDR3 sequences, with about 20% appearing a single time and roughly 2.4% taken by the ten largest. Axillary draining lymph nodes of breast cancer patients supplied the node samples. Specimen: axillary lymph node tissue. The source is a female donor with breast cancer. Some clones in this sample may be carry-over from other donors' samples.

The CDR3 nucleotides read TGTGCCAGCTCCCGACAGGTCAGGGGCTACGAGCAGTACTTC. It encodes CASSRQVRGYEQYF. The chain joins TRBV18 to TRBJ2-7, with TRBD1 as a possible D gene (6 bases). Germline CDR1 reads KGHSH; CDR2 reads LQKENI. This CDR3 contains 14 residues. With 6 bases removed from V and 3 bases from J, the gap between germline ends came to 15 bases.

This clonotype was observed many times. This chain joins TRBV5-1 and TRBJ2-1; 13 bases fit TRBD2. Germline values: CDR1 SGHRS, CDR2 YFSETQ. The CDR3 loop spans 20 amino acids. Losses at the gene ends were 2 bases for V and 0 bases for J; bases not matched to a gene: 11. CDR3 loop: CASSFPGTSGTRSSYNEQFF. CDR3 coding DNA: TGCGCCAGCAGCTTCCCGGGGACTAGCGGGACCCGAAGCTCCTACAATGAGCAGTTCTTC.

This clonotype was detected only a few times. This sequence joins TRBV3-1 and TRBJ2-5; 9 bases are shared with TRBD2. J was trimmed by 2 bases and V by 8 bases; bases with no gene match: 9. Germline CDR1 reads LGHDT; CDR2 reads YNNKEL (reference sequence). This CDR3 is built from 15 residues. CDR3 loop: CASGLAGSLQETQYF. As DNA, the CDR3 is TGTGCCAGCGGCCTAGCGGGAAGCCTACAAGAGACCCAGTACTTC.

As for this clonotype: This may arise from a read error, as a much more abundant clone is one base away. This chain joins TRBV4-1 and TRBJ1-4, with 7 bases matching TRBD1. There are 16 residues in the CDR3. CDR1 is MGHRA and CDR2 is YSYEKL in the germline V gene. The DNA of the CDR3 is TGCGCCAGCAGCCCCCATGTAGGGGGCCCTAATGAAAAACAGTTTTTT. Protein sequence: CASSPHVGGPNEKQFF.

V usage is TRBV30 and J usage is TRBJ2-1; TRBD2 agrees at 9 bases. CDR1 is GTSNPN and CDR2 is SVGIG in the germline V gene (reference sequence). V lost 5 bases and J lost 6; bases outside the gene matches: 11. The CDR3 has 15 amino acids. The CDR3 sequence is CAWATWREGPNEQFF. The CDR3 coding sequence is TGTGCCTGGGCCACTTGGCGGGAGGGCCCCAATGAGCAGTTCTTC.

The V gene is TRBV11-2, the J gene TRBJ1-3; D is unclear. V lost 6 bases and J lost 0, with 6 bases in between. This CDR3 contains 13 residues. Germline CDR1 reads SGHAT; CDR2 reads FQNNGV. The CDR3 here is CASSQFSGNTIYF. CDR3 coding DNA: TGTGCCAGCAGTCAGTTCTCTGGAAACACCATATATTTT.

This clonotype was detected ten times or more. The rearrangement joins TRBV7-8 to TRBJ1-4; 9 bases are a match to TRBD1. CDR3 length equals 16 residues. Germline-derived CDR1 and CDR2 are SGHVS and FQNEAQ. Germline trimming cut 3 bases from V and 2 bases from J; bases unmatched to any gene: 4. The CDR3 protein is CASSLGTGRTNEKLFF. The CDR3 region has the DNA TGTGCCAGCAGCTTGGGGACAGGGAGGACTAATGAAAAACTGTTTTTT.

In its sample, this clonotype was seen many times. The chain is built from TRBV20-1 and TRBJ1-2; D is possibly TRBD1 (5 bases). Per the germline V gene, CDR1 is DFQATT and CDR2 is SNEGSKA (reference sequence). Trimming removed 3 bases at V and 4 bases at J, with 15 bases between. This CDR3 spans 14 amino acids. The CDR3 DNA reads TGCAGTGCTAGTCTGGGGACGGACCCCTATGGCTACACCTTC. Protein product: CSASLGTDPYGYTF.

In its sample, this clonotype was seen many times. The CDR3 region is CASSASGGGYEQYF. The CDR3 DNA sequence: TGTGCCAGCAGCGCCTCAGGGGGTGGGTACGAGCAGTACTTC. The V call is TRBV4-2, the J call TRBJ2-7; 7 bases align to TRBD1. This CDR3 is 14 amino acids long. Looked up from germline, CDR1 is LGHNA and CDR2 is YNFKEQ. V was pared by 5 bases and J by 4 bases, with 8 bases of the junction left unmatched.

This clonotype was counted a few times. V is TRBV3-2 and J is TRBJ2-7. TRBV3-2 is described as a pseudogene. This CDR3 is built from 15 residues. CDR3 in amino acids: CASSQDKADSYEQYF. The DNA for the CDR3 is TGTGCCAGCAGCCAAGATAAGGCAGACTCCTACGAGCAGTACTTC.

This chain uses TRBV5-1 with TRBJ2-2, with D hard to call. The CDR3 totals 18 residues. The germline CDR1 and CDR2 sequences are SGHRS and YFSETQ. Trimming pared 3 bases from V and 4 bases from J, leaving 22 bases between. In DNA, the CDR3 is TGCGCCAGCAGCTCCGTAAGAAGTGCAGCGACGAGCACCGGGGAGCTGTTTTTT. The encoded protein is CASSSVRSAATSTGELFF.

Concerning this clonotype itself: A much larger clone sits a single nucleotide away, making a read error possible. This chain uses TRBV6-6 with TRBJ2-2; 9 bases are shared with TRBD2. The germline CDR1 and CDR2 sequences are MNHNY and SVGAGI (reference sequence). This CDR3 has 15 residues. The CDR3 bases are TGTGCCAGCAGTGTTAGCGGGAGTGGCACCGGGGGGCTGTTTTTT. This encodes CASSVSGSGTGGLFF.

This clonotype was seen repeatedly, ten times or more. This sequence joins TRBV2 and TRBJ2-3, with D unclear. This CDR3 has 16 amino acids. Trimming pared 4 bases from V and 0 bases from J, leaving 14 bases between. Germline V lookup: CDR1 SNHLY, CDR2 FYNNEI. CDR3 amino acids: CASSADAGTSTDTQYF. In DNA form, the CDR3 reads TGTGCCAGCAGTGCTGACGCAGGCACTAGCACAGATACGCAGTATTTT.

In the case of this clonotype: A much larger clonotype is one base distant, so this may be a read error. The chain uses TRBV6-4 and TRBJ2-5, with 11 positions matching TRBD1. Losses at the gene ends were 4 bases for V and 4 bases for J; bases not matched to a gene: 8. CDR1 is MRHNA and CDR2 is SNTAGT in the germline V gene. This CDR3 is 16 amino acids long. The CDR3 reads CASSASDRGLSETQYF. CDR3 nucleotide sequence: TGTGCCAGCAGTGCCTCGGACAGGGGGCTTTCAGAGACCCAGTACTTC.

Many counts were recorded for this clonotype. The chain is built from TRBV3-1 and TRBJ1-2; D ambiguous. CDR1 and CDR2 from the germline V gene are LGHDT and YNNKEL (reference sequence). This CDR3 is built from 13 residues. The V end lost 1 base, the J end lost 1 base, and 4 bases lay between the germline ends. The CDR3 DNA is TGTGCCAGCAGCCAAGTCCGTAACTATGGCTACACCTTC. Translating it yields CASSQVRNYGYTF.

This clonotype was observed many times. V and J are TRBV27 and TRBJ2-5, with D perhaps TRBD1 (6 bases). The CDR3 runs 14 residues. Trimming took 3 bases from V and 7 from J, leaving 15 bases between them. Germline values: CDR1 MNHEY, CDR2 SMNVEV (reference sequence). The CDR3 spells CASSLPNRDGTQYF. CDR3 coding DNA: TGTGCCAGCAGTTTGCCCAACAGGGACGGGACCCAGTACTTC.

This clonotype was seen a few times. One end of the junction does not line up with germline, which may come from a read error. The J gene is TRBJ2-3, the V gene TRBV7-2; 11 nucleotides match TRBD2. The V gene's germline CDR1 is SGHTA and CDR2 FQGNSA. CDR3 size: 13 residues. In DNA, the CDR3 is TGTGCCAGGGGACTAGCGGTTCACAGATACGCAGTATTT. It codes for CARGLAVHRYAVF. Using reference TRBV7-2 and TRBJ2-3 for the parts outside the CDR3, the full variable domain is GAGVSQSPSNKVTEKGKDVELRCDPISGHTALYWYRQSLGQGLEFLIYFQGNSAPDKSGLPSDRFSAERTGGSVSTLTIQRTQQEDSAVYLCARGLAVHRYAVFGPGTRLTVL.

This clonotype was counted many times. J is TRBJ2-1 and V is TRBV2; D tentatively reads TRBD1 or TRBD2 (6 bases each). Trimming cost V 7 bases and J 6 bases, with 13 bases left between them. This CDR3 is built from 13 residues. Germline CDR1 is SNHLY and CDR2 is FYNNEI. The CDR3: CASKGGVANEQFF. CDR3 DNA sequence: TGTGCCAGCAAGGGGGGAGTCGCCAATGAGCAGTTCTTC.

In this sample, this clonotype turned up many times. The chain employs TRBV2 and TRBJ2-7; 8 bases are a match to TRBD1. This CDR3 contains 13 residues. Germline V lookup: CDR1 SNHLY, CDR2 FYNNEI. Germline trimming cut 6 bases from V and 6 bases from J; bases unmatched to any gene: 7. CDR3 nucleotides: TGTGCCAGCAGCCGCACCACAGGGGGCGAGCAGTACTTC. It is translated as CASSRTTGGEQYF.

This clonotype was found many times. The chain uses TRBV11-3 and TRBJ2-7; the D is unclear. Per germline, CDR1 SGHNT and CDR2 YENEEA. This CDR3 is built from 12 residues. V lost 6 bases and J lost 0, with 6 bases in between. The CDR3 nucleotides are TGTGCCAGCAGTGGAATCTCCTACGAGCAGTACTTC. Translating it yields CASSGISYEQYF.

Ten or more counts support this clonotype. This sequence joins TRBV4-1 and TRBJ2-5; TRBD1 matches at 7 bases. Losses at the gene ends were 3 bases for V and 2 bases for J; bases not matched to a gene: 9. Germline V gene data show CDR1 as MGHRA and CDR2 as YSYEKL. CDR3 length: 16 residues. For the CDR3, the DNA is TGCGCCAGCAGCCATGGGGTTTGGGACAGTCAAGAGACCCAGTACTTC. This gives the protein CASSHGVWDSQETQYF.

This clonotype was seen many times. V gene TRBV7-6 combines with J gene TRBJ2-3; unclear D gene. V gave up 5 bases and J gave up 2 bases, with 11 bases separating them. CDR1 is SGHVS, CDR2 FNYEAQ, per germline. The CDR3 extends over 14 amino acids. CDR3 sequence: CASSPGLFTDTQYF. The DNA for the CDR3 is TGTGCCAGCAGCCCCGGGCTATTCACAGATACGCAGTATTTT. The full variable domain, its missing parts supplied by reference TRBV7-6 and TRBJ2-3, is GAGVSQSPRYKVTKRGQDVALRCDPISGHVSLYWYRQALGQGPEFLTYFNYEAQQDKSGLPNDRFSAERPEGSISTLTIQRTEQRDSAMYRCASSPGLFTDTQYFGPGTRLTVL.

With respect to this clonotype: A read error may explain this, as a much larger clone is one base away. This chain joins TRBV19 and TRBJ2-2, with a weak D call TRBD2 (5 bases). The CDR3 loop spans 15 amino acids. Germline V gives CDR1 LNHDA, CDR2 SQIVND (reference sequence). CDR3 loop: CAGSALGVATGELFF. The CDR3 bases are TGTGCCGGTAGTGCCCTCGGGGTTGCCACCGGGGAGCTGTTTTTT.

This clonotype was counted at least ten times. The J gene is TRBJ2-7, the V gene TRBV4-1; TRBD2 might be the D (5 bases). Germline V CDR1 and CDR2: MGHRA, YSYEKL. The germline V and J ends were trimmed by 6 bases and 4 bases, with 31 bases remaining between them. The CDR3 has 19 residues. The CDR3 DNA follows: TGCGCCAGCAGTCCTGCTTACCTAACGGGAACCTCCTATCTTTACGAGCAGTACTTC. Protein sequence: CASSPAYLTGTSYLYEQYF.

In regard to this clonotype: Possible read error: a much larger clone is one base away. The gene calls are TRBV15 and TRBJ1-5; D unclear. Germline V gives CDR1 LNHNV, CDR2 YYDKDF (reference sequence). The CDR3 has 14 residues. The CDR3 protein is CAISPVRVNQPQHF. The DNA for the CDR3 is TGTGCCATCAGCCCTGTTCGGGTAAATCAGCCCCAGCATTTT.

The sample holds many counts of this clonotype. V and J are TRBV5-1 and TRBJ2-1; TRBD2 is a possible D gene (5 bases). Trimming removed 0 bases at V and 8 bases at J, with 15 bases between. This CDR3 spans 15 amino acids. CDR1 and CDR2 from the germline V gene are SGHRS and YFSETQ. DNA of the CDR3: TGCGCCAGCAGCTTGGGGGTTAACCCCGGGGATGAGCAGTTCTTC. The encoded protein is CASSLGVNPGDEQFF. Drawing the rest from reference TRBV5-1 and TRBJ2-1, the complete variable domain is KAGVTQTPRYLIKTRGQQVTLSCSPISGHRSVSWYQQTPGQGLQFLFEYFSETQRNKGNFPGRFSGRQFSNSRSEMNVSTLELGDSALYLCASSLGVNPGDEQFFGPGTRLTVL.